These 27 T cell receptor beta chains came from one sample sequenced in a study of blood T cell repertoires in COVID-19. Data came from immunoSEQ multiplex PCR; TCRdb stores just in-frame clones and leaves some out. In the table there are 100,000 to 150,000 clones, around nine tenths of which are singletons. The specimen was peripheral blood. These receptors all come from a human donor in a cohort sampled during active COVID-19.

The chain has TRBV6-1 and TRBJ1-4, with 9 bases matching TRBD1. The CDR3 covers 15 residues. V shed 2 bases and J 7 bases; nucleotides not matched to a gene: 5. Germline-derived CDR1 and CDR2 are MNHNS and SASEGT. As DNA, the CDR3 is TGTGCCAGCAGTGAACTCGGGACAGGGCGTGAAAAACTGTTTTTT. It specifies CASSELGTGREKLFF.

This chain uses TRBV6-5 with TRBJ1-1; D gene ambiguous. V lost 6 bases and J lost 5, with 13 bases in between. Germline-derived CDR1 and CDR2 are MNHEY and SVGAGI. This CDR3 region has 13 residues. The CDR3 nucleotides read TGTGCCAGCAGCCCCGTTCAGGTAACTGAAGCTTTCTTT. It specifies CASSPVQVTEAFF.

This rearrangement joins TRBV5-1 to TRBJ2-7, with D possibly being TRBD2 (6 bases). The CDR3 is 12 residues long. The V gene's germline CDR1 is SGHRS and CDR2 YFSETQ. Trimming removed 5 bases at V and 1 base at J, with 7 bases between. The CDR3 coding sequence is TGCGCCAGCAGGGGGGGTTCCTACGAGCAGTACTTC. Its protein product is CASRGGSYEQYF.

V gene TRBV2 combines with J gene TRBJ1-2; possibly TRBD1 for D (6 bases). Germline CDR1 and CDR2: SNHLY and FYNNEI. Deletions cut 6 bases from V and 4 bases from J, with 21 bases between. The CDR3 length is 16 residues. CDR3 residues: CASRTIDRSSPYGYTF. DNA of the CDR3: TGTGCCAGCAGGACGATCGACAGGAGCTCGCCCTATGGCTACACCTTC.

This clone was seen a handful of times. The chain uses TRBV6-5 and TRBJ1-5; D remains unclear. Trimming shortened V by 7 bases and J by 7 bases, and 14 bases separated the two germline ends. The CDR3 runs to 13 residues. Germline assignment: CDR1 MNHEY and CDR2 SVGAGI. The chain's CDR3 is CASMEALRQPQHF. Written as DNA, the CDR3 is TGTGCCAGCATGGAGGCGTTGCGACAGCCCCAGCATTTT.

V is TRBV7-9 and J is TRBJ1-6, with a weak D call TRBD1 (6 bases). Germline lookup yields CDR1 SEHNR and CDR2 FQNEAQ (reference sequence). V lost 5 bases, J lost 7 bases, and 18 bases lay in between. The CDR3 sequence is 16 residues long. The CDR3 bases are TGTGCCAGCAGCGTCCCACAGGGAGCACACAATTCACCCCTCCACTTT. Amino acid sequence: CASSVPQGAHNSPLHF.

V and J are TRBV2 and TRBJ2-1; possible D gene TRBD1, 5 bases. V lost 9 bases and J lost 5, with 11 bases in between. The length of the CDR3 is 12 residues. Per the germline V gene, CDR1 is SNHLY and CDR2 is FYNNEI. CDR3: CASRMGHNEQFF. Here the CDR3 DNA reads TGTGCCAGTAGGATGGGGCACAATGAGCAGTTCTTC.

The rearrangement joins TRBV7-9 to TRBJ2-7; a weak D match, TRBD2 (6 bases). Germline CDR1 reads SEHNR; CDR2 reads FQNEAQ (reference sequence). V lost 0 bases and J lost 5, with 14 bases in between. The length of the CDR3 is 15 residues. CDR3: CASSLAGGPFDEQYF. Written as DNA, the CDR3 is TGTGCCAGCAGCTTAGCGGGAGGCCCTTTCGACGAGCAGTACTTC. The whole variable domain, filled in from reference TRBV7-9 and TRBJ2-7, reads DTGVSQNPRHKITKRGQNVTFRCDPISEHNRLYWYRQTLGQGPEFLTYFQNEAQLEKSRLLSDRFSAERPKGSFSTLEIQRTEQGDSAMYLCASSLAGGPFDEQYFGPGTRLTVT.

This clone showed up just once. The chain carries TRBV4-2 and TRBJ1-4; D gene ambiguous. CDR3 length equals 13 residues. With 0 bases removed from V and 5 bases from J, the gap between germline ends came to 4 bases. The V gene's germline CDR1 is LGHNA and CDR2 YNFKEQ. For the CDR3, the DNA is TGTGCCAGCAGCCAAGAGTCGAATGAAAAACTGTTTTTT. Translation gives CASSQESNEKLFF.

The rearrangement links TRBV27 to TRBJ2-7, with 7 bases that match TRBD2. The V gene's germline CDR1 is MNHEY and CDR2 SMNVEV (reference sequence). Unmatched junction bases numbered 7, after V lost 0 bases and J lost 5 bases. This CDR3 has 15 amino acids. The CDR3, as DNA: TGTGCCAGCAGTTTATCTCGCGGGAGTCTGGACGAGCAGTACTTC. Amino acid sequence: CASSLSRGSLDEQYF.

This sequence joins TRBV19 and TRBJ2-2; 13 positions agree with TRBD2. Germline V lookup: CDR1 LNHDA, CDR2 SQIVND (reference sequence). The CDR3 length is 17 residues. J gave up 6 bases and V 2 bases, and 6 bases lay outside the gene matches. For the CDR3, the DNA is TGTGCCAGTAGTATACCTGGACTAGCGGGAGTGGCCGGGGAGCTGTTTTTT. Protein: CASSIPGLAGVAGELFF.

This clone has just a few counts. The CDR3 is CASSQLGENTEAFF. CDR3 nucleotide sequence: TGTGCCAGCAGCCAATTGGGAGAGAACACTGAAGCTTTCTTT. The gene calls are TRBV3-1 (or the pseudogene TRBV3-2) and TRBJ1-1, with no clear D. Trimming stripped 2 bases from V and 1 base from J, with 8 bases between. CDR3 length: 14 amino acids. Germline CDR1 LGHDT, CDR2 YNNKEL (reference sequence).

The J gene is TRBJ2-7, the V gene TRBV3-1 (or the pseudogene TRBV3-2); maybe TRBD1 (6 bases). The CDR3 runs to 14 residues. Between the trimmed V and J ends, which lost 6 bases and 6 bases, there was a span of 18 bases. Germline-derived CDR1 and CDR2 are LGHDT and YNNKEL (reference sequence). CDR3 DNA sequence: TGTGCCAGCAGTCAGAACCAGGGGAGAGGCGAGCAGTACTTC. It specifies CASSQNQGRGEQYF.

V is TRBV27 and J is TRBJ2-2; 8 bases are a match to TRBD1. Germline CDR1 is MNHEY and CDR2 is SMNVEV (reference sequence). This CDR3 has 22 residues. The V segment lost 8 bases and the J segment 2 bases; nucleotides outside the gene matches: 28. The CDR3 sequence is CASPTSRDRFGYQRLNTGELFF. The CDR3 coding sequence is TGTGCCAGCCCTACCTCCCGGGACAGGTTTGGTTACCAAAGACTAAACACCGGGGAGCTGTTTTTT.

This clone was detected once. The V call is TRBV27, the J call TRBJ2-1, with 8 bases lining up with TRBD2. After removal of 1 base from V and 4 bases from J, the junction contained 12 bases not matched to a gene. CDR1 and CDR2 from the germline V gene are MNHEY and SMNVEV (reference sequence). The CDR3 sequence is 18 residues long. As DNA, the CDR3 is TGTGCCAGCAGTTTATTCGGGGGGGGATCCGAGGCTTACAATGAGCAGTTCTTC. It encodes CASSLFGGGSEAYNEQFF.

J is TRBJ2-1 and V is TRBV5-1; no reliable D call. The CDR3 totals 17 residues. V lost 0 bases and J lost 3, with 16 bases in between. Germline V gives CDR1 SGHRS, CDR2 YFSETQ. CDR3 protein: CASSLVTSLRYYNEQFF. In DNA, the CDR3 is TGCGCCAGCAGCTTGGTTACTTCCCTGAGGTACTACAATGAGCAGTTCTTC.

The chain is built from TRBV6-1 and TRBJ1-3; no clear D gene. Germline assignment: CDR1 MNHNS and CDR2 SASEGT. V was clipped by 3 bases and J by 0 bases, with 9 bases between them. There are 15 residues in the CDR3. DNA of the CDR3: TGTGCCAGCAGTGACCAGGCCCTCTCTGGAAACACCATATATTTT. This translates into CASSDQALSGNTIYF.

The chain uses TRBV6-1 and TRBJ2-3, with TRBD2 matching over 11 bases. CDR1 is MNHNS, CDR2 SASEGT, per germline. V was clipped by 0 bases and J by 7 bases; unmatched bases: 12. The CDR3 loop spans 18 amino acids. The CDR3 coding sequence is TGTGCCAGCAGTGAAGCCGGGGCGAGACTAGCGGGGATTAATACGCAGTATTTT. Protein product: CASSEAGARLAGINTQYF.

J is TRBJ1-3 and V is TRBV28; D gene ambiguous. The CDR3 has 15 amino acids. CDR1 and CDR2 (germline): MDHEN, SYDVKM. Trimming stripped 9 bases from V and 0 bases from J, with 15 bases between. CDR3 bases: TGTGCCAGTCAAGATGGGGAGGTCTCTGGAAACACCATATATTTT. Translating it yields CASQDGEVSGNTIYF.

This chain links TRBV18 with TRBJ2-1, with 10 bases matching TRBD2. The CDR3 has 15 amino acids. The germline CDR1 and CDR2 sequences are KGHSH and LQKENI. Germline trimming cut 2 bases from V and 6 bases from J; bases unmatched to any gene: 4. The CDR3 sequence is CASSPVTSGLNEQFF. CDR3 nucleotides: TGTGCCAGCTCACCAGTGACTAGCGGGCTCAATGAGCAGTTCTTC.

The rearrangement joins TRBV4-2 to TRBJ2-7; the D gene is possibly TRBD1 (6 bases). From germline, CDR1 is LGHNA and CDR2 YNFKEQ. The germline V and J ends were trimmed by 0 bases and 6 bases, with 9 bases remaining between them. This CDR3 spans 13 amino acids. CDR3 sequence reads: CASSQERGGEQYF. DNA for the CDR3: TGTGCCAGCAGCCAAGAAAGAGGGGGCGAGCAGTACTTC.

This chain connects TRBV28 to TRBJ1-5; D is uncertain. The germline V gene encodes CDR1 MDHEN and CDR2 SYDVKM. This CDR3 is 14 amino acids long. Trimming left V 6 bases short and J 3 bases short, with 12 bases between. This chain's CDR3 is CASRLRVVNQPQHF. CDR3 DNA sequence: TGTGCCAGCAGGCTACGGGTTGTCAATCAGCCCCAGCATTTT.

The CDR3 bases are TGTGCCAGCGGATTCTTACAGGGCAAAGCTTTCTTT. This sequence encodes CASGFLQGKAFF. V and J are TRBV5-4 and TRBJ1-1; D is perhaps TRBD1 (6 bases). With 7 bases removed from V and 9 bases from J, the gap between germline ends came to 16 bases. The CDR3 runs to 12 residues. Per the germline V gene, CDR1 is SGHNT and CDR2 is YYREEE (reference sequence).

V and J are TRBV7-2 and TRBJ2-7; 8 bases map to TRBD1. V dropped 1 base and J dropped 6; count of bases not matched to a gene: 8. Germline V lookup: CDR1 SGHTA, CDR2 FQGNSA. The CDR3 is made up of 15 amino acids. The CDR3 coding sequence is TGTGCCAGCAGCTTAGAGGGACAGGTAACCTCCGAGCAGTACTTC. This gives the protein CASSLEGQVTSEQYF. Full variable domain (outside the CDR3, taken from reference TRBV7-2 and TRBJ2-7): GAGVSQSPSNKVTEKGKDVELRCDPISGHTALYWYRQSLGQGLEFLIYFQGNSAPDKSGLPSDRFSAERTGGSVSTLTIQRTQQEDSAVYLCASSLEGQVTSEQYFGPGTRLTVT.

The chain has TRBV6-1 and TRBJ1-5; D is ambiguous. V was clipped by 2 bases and J by 3 bases, with 5 bases between them. The CDR3 has 13 amino acids. CDR1 is MNHNS, CDR2 SASEGT, per germline. The CDR3 nucleotides are TGTGCCAGCAGTGAACCCTACAATCAGCCCCAGCATTTT. Amino acid sequence: CASSEPYNQPQHF.

The gene calls are TRBV24-1 and TRBJ2-3; TRBD1 agrees at 7 bases. The CDR3 contains 15 residues. V lost 1 base to trimming and J lost 5 bases; unmatched junction nucleotides: 5. Germline V lookup: CDR1 KGHDR, CDR2 SFDVKD. The CDR3 DNA reads as TGTGCCACCAGTGATTTAACAGGGGCGGTAGATACGCAGTATTTT. Encoded protein: CATSDLTGAVDTQYF.

This sequence joins TRBV9 and TRBJ1-3; D is uncertain. The CDR3 is 15 residues long. V dropped 0 bases and J dropped 0 bases, with 7 bases sitting between them. Germline V gene data show CDR1 as SGDLS and CDR2 as YYNGEE. The CDR3: CASSVDSISGNTIYF. In DNA, the CDR3 is TGTGCCAGCAGCGTAGACAGTATCTCTGGAAACACCATATATTTT.